This T cell receptor beta chain was sequenced for a study of shared clonotypes between healthy human individuals. Libraries were prepared by immunoSEQ multiplex PCR; TCRdb keeps only in-frame clonotypes and omits some of them. This table has some 2,400,000 clones, approximately 96% appearing once. Worth noting for this clone: Its antigen is as yet unknown.

Whole-study findings and limits: Compared with clonotypes that all four donors shared, non-shared clonotypes had lower generation probabilities.

Germline V gene lookup returns CDR1 SGHNT and CDR2 YYREEE (reference sequence). The CDR3 totals 15 residues. With V trimmed by 3 bases and J by 0 bases, 5 bases remained unmatched. Sequenced material: naive CD4+ T cells sorted from blood. Subset here: CD45RA+ positively selected. The genes are TRBV5-4 and TRBJ1-1, with 7 bases aligning to TRBD1. The sequence came from a man aged 18-30 years in good health. The CDR3 loop is CASSSTGNMNTEAFF. CDR3 nucleotides: TGTGCCAGCAGCTCGACAGGGAACATGAACACTGAAGCTTTCTTT.